This is a list of T cell receptor beta chains from one sample in a study of human T cells and chemical hapten exposure. TCRdb re-analysed the RACE reads in MiXCR, keeping a single row per CDR3 protein. This sample has about 360,000 distinct CDR3 sequences; roughly 5% occur once, and the top ten carry approximately 2.5%. The sample consisted of whole blood, taken in connection with sensitization to the hapten diphenylcyclopropenone (DPC). The receptor source for this set is a woman aged 45-65 years with alopecia areata. Some clones in this sample may be carry-over from other donors' samples. The CDR3 runs from the conserved cysteine through the conserved F or W. The D gene is left open where the match is weak. The listing skips clone size in some rows; elsewhere it reads once, few, many or a size class.

v_gene,abundance,d_gene,j_gene,CDR3nt,CDR3aa
TRBV30,few,TRBD1,TRBJ1-4,TGTGCCTGGGTCGACAGGGGTCGCGATGAAAAACTGTTTTTT,CAWVDRGRDEKLFF
TRBV27,many,.,TRBJ2-1,TGTGCCAGCAGCGATATACCCAGCAATGAGCAGTTCTTC,CASSDIPSNEQFF
TRBV3-1,.,.,TRBJ2-6,TGTGCCAGCAGCTGGGGATCTGGGGCCAACGTCCTGACTTTC,CASSWGSGANVLTF
TRBV25-1,few,TRBD1,TRBJ1-2,TGTGCCAGCAGAGCAGGGGGCAGAGATGGCTACACCTTC,CASRAGGRDGYTF
TRBV12-3/TRBV12-4,many,TRBD1,TRBJ1-2,TGTGCCAGCAGTGAACGACAGGGGGCGGGAGGCTACACCTTC,CASSERQGAGGYTF
TRBV15,few,.,TRBJ2-1,TGTGCCACCAGCAGAGATGGACCGGGGTACCGGTTCTTC,CATSRDGPGYRFF
TRBV13,many,TRBD1,TRBJ1-2,TGTGCCAGCAGATATGGGACAGGGGGAATGCGGGGCTACACCTTC,CASRYGTGGMRGYTF
TRBV7-2,many,.,TRBJ1-5,TGTGCCAGCAGCTTAGCAGGGACGGGTTACAATCAGCCCCAGCATTTT,CASSLAGTGYNQPQHF
TRBV4-1,few,TRBD2,TRBJ2-1,TGCGCCAGCAGCCAAGGTAGCGGGAATGGGAATGAGCAGTTCTTC,CASSQGSGNGNEQFF
TRBV10-2,many,.,TRBJ1-2,TGCGCCAGCAGTGGGAGGGATCGCCGGGGCTACACCTTC,CASSGRDRRGYTF
TRBV20-1,many,.,TRBJ1-3,TGCAGTGCTCCTGGGTCTGGAAACACCATATATTTT,CSAPGSGNTIYF
TRBV6-2/TRBV6-3,many,TRBD2,TRBJ2-7,TGTGCCAGCAGTAACGGACTAGCCTACGAGCAGTACTTC,CASSNGLAYEQYF
TRBV28,few,.,TRBJ2-5,TGTGCCAGCAGTTTACCACGACAGACGGAGACCCAGTACTTC,CASSLPRQTETQYF
TRBV20-1,many,.,TRBJ1-2,TGCAGTGCTCCGAGTGGGGCGGGCTACACCTTC,CSAPSGAGYTF
TRBV27,.,TRBD2,TRBJ2-7,TGTGCCAGCACTCCTGGCGGGAGTTGGTCCTACGAGCAGTACTTC,CASTPGGSWSYEQYF
TRBV2,many,.,TRBJ2-5,TGTGCCAGCAGTGAATTGACTAGTCTAGAGACCCAGTACTTC,CASSELTSLETQYF
TRBV5-6,few,.,TRBJ2-7,TGTGCCAGCAGCTCCCCCAGGGGTATGGGCGAGCAGTACTTC,CASSSPRGMGEQYF
TRBV7-2,many,.,TRBJ1-5,TGTGCCAGCAGCTTCAGGGCGAATCAGCCCCAGCATTTT,CASSFRANQPQHF
TRBV3-1,few,.,TRBJ1-5,TGTGCCAGCAGCCAAGCCGGGATATATCAGCCCCAGCATTTT,CASSQAGIYQPQHF
TRBV7-2,many,TRBD1,TRBJ1-5,TGTGCCAGCAGCTTAGTGACAGGGGTAAATCAGCCCCAGCATTTT,CASSLVTGVNQPQHF
TRBV15,few,.,TRBJ1-6,TGTGCCAGCACACAGGGTTATGGTTCACCCCTCCACTTT,CASTQGYGSPLHF
TRBV6-1,many,.,TRBJ1-1,TGTGCCAGCAGACTACAGGTGAACACTGAAGCTTTCTTT,CASRLQVNTEAFF
TRBV28,many,TRBD1,TRBJ2-7,TGTGCCAGCAGTCCCGCCGGGACAGGGAAGTTCTACGAGCAGTACTTC,CASSPAGTGKFYEQYF
TRBV7-6,many,.,TRBJ2-3,TGTGCCAGCAGCTTAGCGCCGGGCAGCACAGATACGCAGTATTTT,CASSLAPGSTDTQYF
TRBV10-3,few,TRBD1,TRBJ1-6,TGTGCCATCAGAGCAGACAGGGATTCACCCCTCCACTTT,CAIRADRDSPLHF
TRBV29-1,few,TRBD1,TRBJ2-7,TGCAGCGGCGGACAGGGGAGCAACGGCGAGCAGTACTTC,CSGGQGSNGEQYF
TRBV29-1,many,TRBD2,TRBJ2-5,TGCAGCCTCCGGGGGGGGGACCGAGAGACCCAGTACTTC,CSLRGGDRETQYF
TRBV19,.,TRBD2,TRBJ2-1,TGTGCCAGTAGTATCCCGCGGGAGGCCGATGAGCAGTTCTTC,CASSIPREADEQFF
TRBV6-2/TRBV6-3,few,.,TRBJ1-1,TGTGCCAGCAGTTACTCGATCGATCCGCAGGGAGGCAGCGGCACTGAAGCTTTCTTT,CASSYSIDPQGGSGTEAFF
TRBV2,many,.,TRBJ2-7,TGTGCCAGCACCCAGGGGCACGCAGAGTACGAGCAGTACTTC,CASTQGHAEYEQYF
TRBV7-2,.,.,TRBJ1-1,TGTGCCAGCAGCTGGAAAGGGAACACTGAAGCTTTCTTT,CASSWKGNTEAFF
TRBV7-2,few,TRBD1,TRBJ2-7,TGTGCCAGCAGCCATTCCGGGACAGGGGAAGAGCAGTACTTC,CASSHSGTGEEQYF
TRBV12-5,many,TRBD1,TRBJ1-2,TGTGCTAGTGGTTTGCCGACAGGGGAGGGTTTGGATGGCTACACCTTC,CASGLPTGEGLDGYTF
TRBV7-9,many,TRBD2,TRBJ2-3,TGTGCCATCCCTACGGGAGGGTTATCAGATACGCAGTATTTT,CAIPTGGLSDTQYF
TRBV4-3,.,.,TRBJ1-2,TGCGCCAGCAGCCAAGAATCGGAGGCCCACTATGGCTACACCTTC,CASSQESEAHYGYTF
TRBV29-1,.,TRBD1,TRBJ2-7,TGCAGCGTTGAAGTGCGAGGGGGCGACGAGCAGTACTTC,CSVEVRGGDEQYF
TRBV6-6,few,TRBD1,TRBJ2-7,TGTGCCAGCAGTGACTCTCAGGGGGGACAGGGATGGGAGCAGTACTTC,CASSDSQGGQGWEQYF
TRBV6-1,.,.,TRBJ1-1,TGTGCCAGCAGTGAGGAAGAGATGAACACTGAAGCTTTCTTT,CASSEEEMNTEAFF
TRBV25-1,many,.,TRBJ2-2,TGTGCCAGCGTGGAGGGACAGCCGAACACCGGGGAGCTGTTTTTT,CASVEGQPNTGELFF
TRBV29-1,many,.,TRBJ1-1,TGCAGCGTACAACCCAGGACCTCAGGGGCTGAAGCTTTCTTT,CSVQPRTSGAEAFF
TRBV3-1,few,.,TRBJ2-5,TGTGCCAGCAGCCACGACAATTCTGGGGGGGAGACCCAGTACTTC,CASSHDNSGGETQYF
TRBV4-3,.,.,TRBJ1-5,TGCGCCAGCAGCCAAGACAGGGGTAAGGGACAGCCCCAGCATTTT,CASSQDRGKGQPQHF
TRBV6-2/TRBV6-3,few,.,TRBJ1-1,TGTGCCAGCAGGATCTCACTGAACACTGAAGCTTTCTTT,CASRISLNTEAFF
TRBV11-2,many,.,TRBJ1-3,TGTGCCAGCAGCTTAGAGCCCTCTGGAAACACCATATATTTT,CASSLEPSGNTIYF
TRBV7-2,few,.,TRBJ2-3,TGTGCCAGCAGATTAATCACAGATACGCAGTATTTT,CASRLITDTQYF
TRBV2,.,TRBD2,TRBJ2-1,TGTGCCAGCAGTGAACTACTAGCGGGGGAGCAGTTCTTC,CASSELLAGEQFF
TRBV9,.,TRBD1,TRBJ1-1,TGTGCCAGCAGCAAGGACAGGCTTAACACTGAAGCTTTCTTT,CASSKDRLNTEAFF
TRBV6-5,.,.,TRBJ1-2,TGTGCCAGCACTAACAGGGCAGGTTATGGCTACACCTTC,CASTNRAGYGYTF
TRBV4-1,many,.,TRBJ2-7,TGCGCCAGCAGCCAGAGGGTGGTAGGGGACCACGAGCAGTACTTC,CASSQRVVGDHEQYF
TRBV28,.,.,TRBJ1-2,TGTGCCAGCAGGACTTACCGGGCTACGGACTATGGCTACACCTTC,CASRTYRATDYGYTF